The 9 T cell receptor beta chains below all came from one sample that was sequenced in a study of early T cells in non-severe SARS-CoV-2 infection listed by TCRdb under 2021. The library was built by means of 5' RACE. Sequencing used a NextSeq 500. TCRdb reran the public reads through fastp at Q25 and MiXCR, keeping productive beta chains. Rows with one shared CDR3 protein collapse into an entry with the most common genes and DNA. The table for this sample lists 90,000 to 130,000 distinct CDR3 sequences; 12% of them were counted only once. The top ten clones comprise roughly 2.9% of the sample. The sequenced material came from whole blood. Receptor source: an adult who was a healthcare worker with PCR-confirmed SARS-CoV-2 infection or an uninfected control (not recorded which).

This clonotype appeared a few times. The chain combines TRBV6-6 with TRBJ1-6, with D unresolved. Trimming removed 4 bases from V and 8 bases from J, with 18 bases in between. The CDR3 loop spans 16 amino acids. CDR1 MNHNY and CDR2 SVGAGI come from the germline V gene (reference sequence). CDR3 in amino acids: CASSSLWAEADSPLHF. CDR3 sequence (DNA): TGTGCCAGCAGTTCCCTTTGGGCAGAAGCTGATTCACCCCTCCACTTT.

This clonotype was seen ten or more times. This may be a read error, as it is one base from a much larger clone. The chain joins TRBV29-1 to TRBJ2-5; D might be TRBD2 (5 bases). The germline V gene encodes CDR1 SQVTM and CDR2 ANQGSEA. Trimming took 4 bases from V and 1 from J, leaving 7 bases between them. The CDR3 has 12 residues. The DNA of the CDR3 is TGCAGCGTTGGCAGCGGCCAAGAGACCCAGTACTTC. Translation: CSVGSGQETQYF.

Points on this clonotype: Germline is not matched at one junction end, which may reflect a read error. V is TRBV11-2 and J is TRBJ2-3; maybe TRBD2 (6 bases). There are 10 residues in the CDR3. The germline CDR1 and CDR2 sequences are SGHAT and FQNNGV. CDR3 sequence reads: CASSAGTPSF. CDR3 nucleotide sequence: TGTGCCAGCAGCGCTGGGACTCCCAGCTTC.

In this sample, this clonotype turned up many times. This chain joins TRBV7-8 and TRBJ2-5; tentatively, D is TRBD1 (5 bases). The CDR3 spans 17 residues. CDR1 is SGHVS and CDR2 is FQNEAQ in the germline V gene. Trimming pared 6 bases from V and 2 bases from J, leaving 22 bases between. CDR3 region: CASRNVPAGWIQETQYF. The CDR3 coding sequence is TGTGCCAGCAGAAATGTCCCAGCAGGGTGGATACAAGAGACCCAGTACTTC.

This chain uses TRBV20-1 with TRBJ1-1; 9 bases line up with TRBD1. V dropped 3 bases and J dropped 0; count of bases not matched to a gene: 8. The CDR3 runs to 16 residues. CDR1 is DFQATT and CDR2 is SNEGSKA in the germline V gene (reference sequence). CDR3 protein: CSARGDRAFMNTEAFF. CDR3 coding DNA: TGCAGTGCTAGGGGGGACAGGGCCTTCATGAACACTGAAGCTTTCTTT.

This chain links TRBV19 with TRBJ1-5, with D possibly TRBD1 on 6 matching bases. CDR1 and CDR2 (germline): LNHDA, SQIVND (reference sequence). Trimming cost V 10 bases and J 10 bases, with 23 bases left between them. CDR3 length: 14 amino acids. For the CDR3, the DNA is TGTGCCACCCGGGGGGGGCAGCAGGTCATCCCCCAGCATTTT. Protein sequence: CATRGGQQVIPQHF. Looking up the rest from reference TRBV19 and TRBJ1-5 gives the full variable domain: DGGITQSPKYLFRKEGQNVTLSCEQNLNHDAMYWYRQDPGQGLRLIYYSQIVNDFQKGDIAEGYSVSREKKESFPLTVTSAQKNPTAFYLCATRGGQQVIPQHFGDGTRLSIL.

This clonotype was seen only a few times. V and J are TRBV5-4 and TRBJ1-1; D might be TRBD1 (5 bases). V lost 6 bases and J 3 bases, leaving 18 bases between the germline ends. Germline V gene lookup returns CDR1 SGHNT and CDR2 YYREEE (reference sequence). This CDR3 has 15 amino acids. The CDR3 here is CASTMGLGAHTEAFF. CDR3 nucleotide sequence: TGTGCCAGCACCATGGGGCTAGGGGCGCACACTGAAGCTTTCTTT.

The chain combines TRBV25-1 with TRBJ2-7, with 8 bases fitting TRBD1. Germline-derived CDR1 and CDR2 are MGHDK and SYGVNS. V was clipped by 5 bases and J by 7 bases; unmatched bases: 13. The CDR3 has 15 residues. Written as DNA, the CDR3 is TGTGCCAGCAGTCCCGACAGGGGCAACCTTAAGGAGCAGTACTTC. Translation gives CASSPDRGNLKEQYF.

This clonotype was counted a few times. CDR3 sequence reads: CASSVGLAETDTQYF. In nucleotides, the CDR3 is TGTGCCAGCAGTGTGGGACTAGCGGAAACAGATACGCAGTATTTT. The chain links TRBV28 to TRBJ2-3; 11 nucleotides match TRBD2. This CDR3 comprises 15 residues. Germline trimming cut 5 bases from V and 3 bases from J; bases unmatched to any gene: 4. Germline CDR1 MDHEN, CDR2 SYDVKM.